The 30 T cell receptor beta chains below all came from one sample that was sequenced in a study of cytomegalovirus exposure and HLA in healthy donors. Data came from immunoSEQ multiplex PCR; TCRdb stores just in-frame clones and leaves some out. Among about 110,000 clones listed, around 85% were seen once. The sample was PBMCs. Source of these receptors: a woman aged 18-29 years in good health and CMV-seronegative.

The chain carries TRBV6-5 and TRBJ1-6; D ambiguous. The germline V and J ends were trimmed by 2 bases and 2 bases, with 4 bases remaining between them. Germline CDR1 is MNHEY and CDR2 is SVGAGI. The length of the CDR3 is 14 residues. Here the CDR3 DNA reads TGTGCCAGCAGTTACGAGACCTATAATTCACCCCTCCACTTT. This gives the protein CASSYETYNSPLHF.

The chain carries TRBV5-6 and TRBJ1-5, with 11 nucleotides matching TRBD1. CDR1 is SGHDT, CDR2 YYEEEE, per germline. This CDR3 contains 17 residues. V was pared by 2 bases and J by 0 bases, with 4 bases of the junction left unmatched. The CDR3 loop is CASSLGTGGNSNQPQHF. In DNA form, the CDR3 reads TGTGCCAGCAGCTTAGGGACAGGGGGAAATAGCAATCAGCCCCAGCATTTT.

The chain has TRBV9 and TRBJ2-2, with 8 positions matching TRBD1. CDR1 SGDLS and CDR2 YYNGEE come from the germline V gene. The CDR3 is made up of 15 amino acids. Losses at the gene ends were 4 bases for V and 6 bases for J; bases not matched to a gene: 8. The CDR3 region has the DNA TGTGCCAGCAGCTCAGGACAGGGATGGGCCGGGGAGCTGTTTTTT. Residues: CASSSGQGWAGELFF.

The CDR3 sequence is CATSRDVRGRDTEAFF. In DNA, the CDR3 is TGTGCCACCAGCAGAGATGTAAGGGGGCGCGACACTGAAGCTTTCTTT. The J gene is TRBJ1-1, the V gene TRBV15; 7 positions agree with TRBD1. Trimming cost V 0 bases and J 3 bases; bases outside gene matches: 7. The CDR3 runs 16 residues. Germline CDR1 LNHNV, CDR2 YYDKDF (reference sequence).

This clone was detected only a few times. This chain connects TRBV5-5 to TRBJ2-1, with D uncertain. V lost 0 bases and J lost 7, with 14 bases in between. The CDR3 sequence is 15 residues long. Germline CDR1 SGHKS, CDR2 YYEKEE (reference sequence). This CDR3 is CASSLGRPAANEQFF. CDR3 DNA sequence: TGTGCCAGCAGCTTGGGGCGCCCAGCAGCGAATGAGCAGTTCTTC.

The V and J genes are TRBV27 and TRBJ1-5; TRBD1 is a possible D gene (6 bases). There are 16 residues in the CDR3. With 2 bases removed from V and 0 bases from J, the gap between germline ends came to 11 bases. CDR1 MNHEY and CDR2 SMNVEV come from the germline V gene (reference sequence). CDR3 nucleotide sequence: TGTGCCAGCAGTTTAGGGGCAGGGGTTAGCAATCAGCCCCAGCATTTT. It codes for CASSLGAGVSNQPQHF.

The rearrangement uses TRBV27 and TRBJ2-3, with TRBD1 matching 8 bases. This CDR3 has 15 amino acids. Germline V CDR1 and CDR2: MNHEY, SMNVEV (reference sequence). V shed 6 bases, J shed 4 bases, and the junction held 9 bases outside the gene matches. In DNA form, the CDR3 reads TGTGCCAGCAGCCTACGACAGGGGACGGCAGATACGCAGTATTTT. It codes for CASSLRQGTADTQYF.

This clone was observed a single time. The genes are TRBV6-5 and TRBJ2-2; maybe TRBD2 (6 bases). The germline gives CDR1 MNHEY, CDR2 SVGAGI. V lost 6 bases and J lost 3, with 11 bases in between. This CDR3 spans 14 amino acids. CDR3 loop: CASSLQRDTGELFF. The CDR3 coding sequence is TGTGCCAGCAGCCTCCAGCGGGACACCGGGGAGCTGTTTTTT.

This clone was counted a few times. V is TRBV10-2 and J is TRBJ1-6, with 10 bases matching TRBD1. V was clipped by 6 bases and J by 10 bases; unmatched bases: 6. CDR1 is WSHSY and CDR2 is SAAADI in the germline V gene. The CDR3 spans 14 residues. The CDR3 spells CASSVTGGGSPLHF. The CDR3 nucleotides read TGCGCCAGCAGCGTGACAGGGGGCGGGTCACCCCTCCACTTT.

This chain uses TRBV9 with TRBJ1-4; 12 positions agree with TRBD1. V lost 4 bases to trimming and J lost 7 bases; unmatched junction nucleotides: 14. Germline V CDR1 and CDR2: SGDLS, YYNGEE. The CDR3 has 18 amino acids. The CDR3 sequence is CASSPRTGTGGGGEKLFF. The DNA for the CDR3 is TGTGCCAGCAGCCCAAGAACCGGGACAGGGGGCGGGGGTGAAAAACTGTTTTTT.

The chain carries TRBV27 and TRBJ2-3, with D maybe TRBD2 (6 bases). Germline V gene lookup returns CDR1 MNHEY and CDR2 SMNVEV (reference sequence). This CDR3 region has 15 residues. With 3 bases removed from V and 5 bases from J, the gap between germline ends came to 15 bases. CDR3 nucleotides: TGTGCCAGCAGTTTTGCTCAATGGGGGGAAGATACGCAGTATTTT. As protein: CASSFAQWGEDTQYF.

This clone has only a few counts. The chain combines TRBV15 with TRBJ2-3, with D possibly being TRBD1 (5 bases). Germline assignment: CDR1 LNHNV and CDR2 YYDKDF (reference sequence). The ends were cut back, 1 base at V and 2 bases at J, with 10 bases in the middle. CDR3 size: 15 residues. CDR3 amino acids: CATSRAAGNTDTQYF. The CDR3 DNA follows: TGTGCCACCAGCAGAGCCGCAGGGAACACAGATACGCAGTATTTT.

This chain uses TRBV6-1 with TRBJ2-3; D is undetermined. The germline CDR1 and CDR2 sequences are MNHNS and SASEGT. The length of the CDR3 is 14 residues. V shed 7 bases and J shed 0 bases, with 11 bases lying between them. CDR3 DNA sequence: TGTGCCAGCACCACCACTACTAGCACAGATACGCAGTATTTT. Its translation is CASTTTTSTDTQYF.

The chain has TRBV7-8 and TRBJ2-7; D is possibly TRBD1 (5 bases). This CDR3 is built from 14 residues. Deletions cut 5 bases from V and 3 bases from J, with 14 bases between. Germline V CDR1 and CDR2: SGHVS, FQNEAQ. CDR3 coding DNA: TGTGCCAGCAGCGCCATTCGACAGAACTACGAGCAGTACTTC. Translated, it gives CASSAIRQNYEQYF.

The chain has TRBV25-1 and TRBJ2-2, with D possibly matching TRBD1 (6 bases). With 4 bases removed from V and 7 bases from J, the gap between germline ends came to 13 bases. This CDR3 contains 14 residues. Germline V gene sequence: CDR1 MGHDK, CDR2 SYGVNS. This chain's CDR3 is CASSASGDGGELFF. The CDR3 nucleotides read TGTGCCAGCAGTGCCTCAGGGGACGGCGGGGAGCTGTTTTTT. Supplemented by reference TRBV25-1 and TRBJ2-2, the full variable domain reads EADIYQTPRYLVIGTGKKITLECSQTMGHDKMYWYQQDPGMELHLIHYSYGVNSTEKGDLSSESTVSRIRTEHFPLTLESARPSHTSQYLCASSASGDGGELFFGEGSRLTVL.

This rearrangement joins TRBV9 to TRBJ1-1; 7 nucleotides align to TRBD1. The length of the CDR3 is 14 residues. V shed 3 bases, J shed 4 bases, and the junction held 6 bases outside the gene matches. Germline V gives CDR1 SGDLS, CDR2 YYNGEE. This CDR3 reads CASSATGVVTEAFF. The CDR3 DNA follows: TGTGCCAGCAGCGCCACAGGGGTGGTCACTGAAGCTTTCTTT.

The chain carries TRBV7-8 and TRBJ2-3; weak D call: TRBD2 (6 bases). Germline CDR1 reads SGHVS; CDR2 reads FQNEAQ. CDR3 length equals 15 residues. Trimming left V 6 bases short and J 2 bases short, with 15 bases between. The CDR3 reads CASRGGGSATDTQYF. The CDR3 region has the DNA TGTGCCAGCAGGGGGGGTGGCAGTGCCACAGATACGCAGTATTTT.

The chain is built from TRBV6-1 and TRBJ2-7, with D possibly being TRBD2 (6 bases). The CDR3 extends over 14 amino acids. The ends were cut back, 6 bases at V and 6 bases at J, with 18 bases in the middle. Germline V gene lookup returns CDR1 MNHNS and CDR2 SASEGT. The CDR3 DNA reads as TGTGCCAGCAGCGCACGACTAGGTCTCGTCGAGCAGTACTTC. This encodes CASSARLGLVEQYF.

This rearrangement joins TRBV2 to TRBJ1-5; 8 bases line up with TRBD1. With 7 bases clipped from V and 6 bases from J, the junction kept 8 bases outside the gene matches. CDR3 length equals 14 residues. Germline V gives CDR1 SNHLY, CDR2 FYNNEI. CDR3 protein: CASNQGAGGQPQHF. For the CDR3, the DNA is TGTGCCAGCAACCAGGGGGCAGGGGGTCAGCCCCAGCATTTT.

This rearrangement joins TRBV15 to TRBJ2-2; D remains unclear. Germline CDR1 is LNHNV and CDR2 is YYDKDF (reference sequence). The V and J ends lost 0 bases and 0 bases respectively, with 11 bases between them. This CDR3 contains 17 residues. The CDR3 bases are TGTGCCACCAGCAGAGAGTACACGAACGCGAACACCGGGGAGCTGTTTTTT. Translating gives CATSREYTNANTGELFF.

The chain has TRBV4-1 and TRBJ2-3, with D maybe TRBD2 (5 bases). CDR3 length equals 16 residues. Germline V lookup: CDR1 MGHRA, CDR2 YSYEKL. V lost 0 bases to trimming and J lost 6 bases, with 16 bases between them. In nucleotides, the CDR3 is TGCGCCAGCAGCCAAGATCATCTACGGTTAGCGGATACGCAGTATTTT. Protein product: CASSQDHLRLADTQYF.

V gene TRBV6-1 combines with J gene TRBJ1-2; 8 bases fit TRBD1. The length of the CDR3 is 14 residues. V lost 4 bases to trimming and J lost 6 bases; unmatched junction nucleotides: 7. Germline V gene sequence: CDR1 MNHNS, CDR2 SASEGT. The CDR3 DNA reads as TGTGCCAGCAGTGCCGGGACAGGCCAGGATGGCTACACCTTC. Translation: CASSAGTGQDGYTF.

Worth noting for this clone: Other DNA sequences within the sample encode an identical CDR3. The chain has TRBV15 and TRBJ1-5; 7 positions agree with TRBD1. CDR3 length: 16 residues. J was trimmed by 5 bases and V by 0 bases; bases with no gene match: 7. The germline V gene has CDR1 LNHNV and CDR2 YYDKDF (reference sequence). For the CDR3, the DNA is TGTGCCACCAGCAGAGATAACAGGGGTGAGCATCAGCCCCAGCATTTT. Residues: CATSRDNRGEHQPQHF.

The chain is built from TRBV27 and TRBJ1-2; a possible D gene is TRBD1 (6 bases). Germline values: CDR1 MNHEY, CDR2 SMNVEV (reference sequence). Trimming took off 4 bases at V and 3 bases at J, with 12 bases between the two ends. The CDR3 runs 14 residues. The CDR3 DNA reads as TGTGCCAGCAGTTCTTACAGGGTAGACTATGGCTACACCTTC. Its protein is CASSSYRVDYGYTF.

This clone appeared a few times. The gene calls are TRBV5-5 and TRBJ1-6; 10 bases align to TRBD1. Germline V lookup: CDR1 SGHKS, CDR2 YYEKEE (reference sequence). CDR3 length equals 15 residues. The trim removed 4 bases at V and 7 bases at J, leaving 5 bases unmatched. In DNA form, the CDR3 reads TGTGCCAGCAGCAGGGACAGGGGTCAAAATTCACCCCTCCACTTT. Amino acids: CASSRDRGQNSPLHF.

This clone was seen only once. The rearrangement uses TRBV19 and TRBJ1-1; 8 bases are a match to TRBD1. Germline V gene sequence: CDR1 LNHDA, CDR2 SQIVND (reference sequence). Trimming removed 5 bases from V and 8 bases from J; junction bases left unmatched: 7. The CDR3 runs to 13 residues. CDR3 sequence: CASSRLAGGEAFF. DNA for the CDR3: TGTGCCAGTAGTCGTTTAGCAGGGGGCGAAGCTTTCTTT.

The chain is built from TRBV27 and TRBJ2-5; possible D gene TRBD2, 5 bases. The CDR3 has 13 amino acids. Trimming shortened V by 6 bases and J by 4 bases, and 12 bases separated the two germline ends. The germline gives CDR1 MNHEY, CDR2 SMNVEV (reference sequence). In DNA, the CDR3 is TGTGCCAGCAGCCCTACTAGTTCAGAGACCCAGTACTTC. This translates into CASSPTSSETQYF.

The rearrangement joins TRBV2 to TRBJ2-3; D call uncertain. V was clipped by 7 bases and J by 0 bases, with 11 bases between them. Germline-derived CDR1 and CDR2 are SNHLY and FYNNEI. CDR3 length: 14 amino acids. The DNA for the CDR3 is TGTGCCAGCACGAACAGCTTAAGCACAGATACGCAGTATTTT. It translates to CASTNSLSTDTQYF.

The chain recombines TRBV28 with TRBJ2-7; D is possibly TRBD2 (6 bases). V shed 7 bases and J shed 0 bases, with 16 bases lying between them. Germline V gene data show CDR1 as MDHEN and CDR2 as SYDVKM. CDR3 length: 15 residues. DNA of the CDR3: TGTGCCAGCACTCTCGGGACTGTGAGCTCCTACGAGCAGTACTTC. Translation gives CASTLGTVSSYEQYF. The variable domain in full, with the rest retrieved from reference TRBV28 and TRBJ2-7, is DVKVTQSSRYLVKRTGEKVFLECVQDMDHENMFWYRQDPGLGLRLIYFSYDVKMKEKGDIPEGYSVSREKKERFSLILESASTNQTSMYLCASTLGTVSSYEQYFGPGTRLTVT.

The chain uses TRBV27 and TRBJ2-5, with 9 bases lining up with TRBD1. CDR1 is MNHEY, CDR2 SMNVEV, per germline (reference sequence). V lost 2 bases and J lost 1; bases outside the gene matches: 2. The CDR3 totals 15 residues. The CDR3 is CASSLGTGLQETQYF. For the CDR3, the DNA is TGTGCCAGCAGTTTAGGGACAGGGCTCCAAGAGACCCAGTACTTC.